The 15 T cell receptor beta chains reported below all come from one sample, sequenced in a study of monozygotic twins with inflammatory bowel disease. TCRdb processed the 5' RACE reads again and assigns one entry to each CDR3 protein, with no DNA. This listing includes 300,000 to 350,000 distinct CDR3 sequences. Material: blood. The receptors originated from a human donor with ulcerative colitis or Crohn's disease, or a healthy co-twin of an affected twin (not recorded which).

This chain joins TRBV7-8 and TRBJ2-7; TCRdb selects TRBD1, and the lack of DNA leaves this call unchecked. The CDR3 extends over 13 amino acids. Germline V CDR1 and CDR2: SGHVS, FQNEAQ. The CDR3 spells CASTPTGGSEQYF.

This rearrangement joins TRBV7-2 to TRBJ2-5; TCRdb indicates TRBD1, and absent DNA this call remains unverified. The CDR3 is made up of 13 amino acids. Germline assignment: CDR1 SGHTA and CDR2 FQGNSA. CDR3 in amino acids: CASSSPLLGTQYF.

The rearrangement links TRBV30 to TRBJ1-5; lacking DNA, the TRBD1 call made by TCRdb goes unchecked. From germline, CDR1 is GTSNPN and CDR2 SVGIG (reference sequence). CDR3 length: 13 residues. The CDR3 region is CAWGQGLNQPQHF.

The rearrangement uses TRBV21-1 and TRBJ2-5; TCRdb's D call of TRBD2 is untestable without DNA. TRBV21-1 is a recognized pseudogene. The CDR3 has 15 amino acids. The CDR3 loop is CANKRTALSQETQYF.

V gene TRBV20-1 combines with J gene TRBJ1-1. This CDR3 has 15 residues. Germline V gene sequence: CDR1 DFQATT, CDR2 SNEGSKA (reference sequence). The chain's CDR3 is CSAPIPRVGNTEAFF.

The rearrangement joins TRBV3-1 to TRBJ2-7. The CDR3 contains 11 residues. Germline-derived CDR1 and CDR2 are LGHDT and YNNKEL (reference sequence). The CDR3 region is CASSNRHEQYF.

The CDR3 sequence: CASSAPGVGYTF. The chain joins TRBV28 to TRBJ1-2; the TRBD1 assignment by TCRdb is unverifiable without DNA. The germline gives CDR1 MDHEN, CDR2 SYDVKM. The CDR3 covers 12 residues.

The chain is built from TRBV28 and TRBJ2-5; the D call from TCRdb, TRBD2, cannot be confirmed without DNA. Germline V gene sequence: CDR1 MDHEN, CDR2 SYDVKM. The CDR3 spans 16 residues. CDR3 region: CASSLYREGYEETQYF.

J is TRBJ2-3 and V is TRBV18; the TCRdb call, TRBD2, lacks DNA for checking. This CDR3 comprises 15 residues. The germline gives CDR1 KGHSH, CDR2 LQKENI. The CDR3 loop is CASSQTSGTTDTQYF.

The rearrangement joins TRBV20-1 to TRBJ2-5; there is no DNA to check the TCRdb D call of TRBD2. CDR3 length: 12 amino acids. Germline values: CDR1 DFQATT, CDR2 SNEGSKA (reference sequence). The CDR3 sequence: CRPPGDQETQYF.

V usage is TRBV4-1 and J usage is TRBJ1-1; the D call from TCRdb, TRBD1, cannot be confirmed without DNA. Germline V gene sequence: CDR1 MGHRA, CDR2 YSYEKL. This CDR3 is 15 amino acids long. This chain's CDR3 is CASSQDRTGGRGAFF.

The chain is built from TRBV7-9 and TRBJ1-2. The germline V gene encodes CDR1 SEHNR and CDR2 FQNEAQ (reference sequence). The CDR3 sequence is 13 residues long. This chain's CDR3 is CASSLAGFYGYTF.

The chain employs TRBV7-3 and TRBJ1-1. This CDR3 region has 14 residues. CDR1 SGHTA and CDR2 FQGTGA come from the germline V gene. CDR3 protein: CASSSVNKGLEAFF. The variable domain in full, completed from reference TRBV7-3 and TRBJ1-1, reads GAGVSQTPSNKVTEKGKYVELRCDPISGHTALYWYRQSLGQGPEFLIYFQGTGAADDSGLPNDRFFAVRPEGSVSTLKIQRTERGDSAVYLCASSSVNKGLEAFFGQGTRLTVV.

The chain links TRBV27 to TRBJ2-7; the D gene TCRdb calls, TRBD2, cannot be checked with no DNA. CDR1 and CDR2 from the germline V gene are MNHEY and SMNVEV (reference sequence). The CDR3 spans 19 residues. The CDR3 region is CASSSKGDYLILPSYEQYF.

The CDR3 loop is CASSPQGSYNEQFF. The chain uses TRBV12-3 or TRBV12-4 and TRBJ2-1. The CDR3 has 14 residues.